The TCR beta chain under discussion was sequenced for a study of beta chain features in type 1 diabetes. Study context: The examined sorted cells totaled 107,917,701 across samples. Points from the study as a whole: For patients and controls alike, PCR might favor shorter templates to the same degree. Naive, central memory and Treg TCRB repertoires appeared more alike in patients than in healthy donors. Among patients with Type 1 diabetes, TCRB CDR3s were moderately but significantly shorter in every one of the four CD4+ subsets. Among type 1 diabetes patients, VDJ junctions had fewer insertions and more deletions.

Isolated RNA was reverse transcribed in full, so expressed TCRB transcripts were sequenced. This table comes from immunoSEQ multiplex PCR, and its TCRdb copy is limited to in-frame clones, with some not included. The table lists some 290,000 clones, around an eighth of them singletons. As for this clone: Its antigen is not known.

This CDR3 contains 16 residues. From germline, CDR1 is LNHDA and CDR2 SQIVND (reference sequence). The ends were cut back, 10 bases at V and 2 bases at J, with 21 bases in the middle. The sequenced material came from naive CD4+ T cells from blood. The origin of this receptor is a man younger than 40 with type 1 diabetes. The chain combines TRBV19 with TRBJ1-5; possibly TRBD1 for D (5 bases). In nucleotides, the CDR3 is TGTGCCACATGCAATCCTGGGGCGACGGGCAATCAGCCCCAGCATTTT. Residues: CATCNPGATGNQPQHF. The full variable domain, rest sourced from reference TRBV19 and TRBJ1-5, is DGGITQSPKYLFRKEGQNVTLSCEQNLNHDAMYWYRQDPGQGLRLIYYSQIVNDFQKGDIAEGYSVSREKKESFPLTVTSAQKNPTAFYLCATCNPGATGNQPQHFGDGTRLSIL.